This TCR beta chain emerged from a study of T cells in Graves' hyperthyroidism and ophthalmopathy. Diagnoses were established using clinical symptoms, serum thyroxine and TRAb, thyroid ultrasound and orbital computed tomography. This blood was taken when hyperthyroidism was first diagnosed, before any ophthalmopathy symptoms existed. There were TCR beta CDR3 regions amplified from RNA transcripts. The TCR CDR3 was amplified in a first-round RT-PCR using the HTBI primer set. TCRdb reprocessed the multiplex PCR reads with MiXCR, giving one entry per CDR3 protein. Altogether some 600,000 distinct CDR3 sequences are present, around 14% being singletons, with the ten largest covering 4.5% to 6%. The CDR3 has 17 amino acids. V dropped 1 base and J dropped 2 bases, with 17 bases sitting between them. The germline gives CDR1 LGHDT, CDR2 YNNKEL (reference sequence). Of note for this clonotype: What it binds is unknown.

Whole-study findings and limits: Blood shared most expanded thyroid clonotypes above 0.001. In validation, the model predicted ophthalmopathy. These predictions came a median about 6.5 months before onset.

The TCR comes from a woman aged 25 to 39 with Graves' hyperthyroidism that later progressed to Graves' ophthalmopathy. The chain links TRBV3-1 to TRBJ1-2; tentative D call: TRBD1 (5 bases). Sequencing was done on a sample of blood. CDR3 region: CASSQGFMGPMNYGYTF. The CDR3 DNA is TGTGCCAGCAGCCAAGGGTTTATGGGACCGATGAACTATGGCTACACCTTC.